This T cell receptor (beta chain) was identified in a study of blood T cell repertoires in COVID-19. Overall study: There were acute and convalescent COVID-19 samples, and they came from the United States, Italy and Spain. PBMCs, B-cell-depleted T cells, or T cells provided the cDNA or gDNA that made up the material.

Original analysis: Amplification from reference gene primers served as the basis for estimated nucleated cell counts. Profiled with immunoSEQ multiplex PCR; TCRdb holds only in-frame clones, not every one. V and J calls and clone size are copied from that table; D and trimming were computed from the DNA. The sample has 200,000 to 250,000 clones, 90% to 95% seen once. Trimming pared 4 bases from V and 0 bases from J, leaving 10 bases between. The CDR3 runs 15 residues. Germline loops: CDR1 SGHVS, CDR2 FQNEAQ. This rearrangement joins TRBV7-8 to TRBJ1-3, with D maybe TRBD1 (6 bases). The source material was peripheral blood. This TCR was sampled from a man in his thirties or forties with acute or convalescent COVID-19. CDR3 region: CASSWTQGSGNTIYF. CDR3 bases: TGTGCCAGCAGCTGGACACAGGGCTCTGGAAACACCATATATTTT. Filled out from reference TRBV7-8 and TRBJ1-3, the complete variable domain reads GAGVSQSPRYKVAKRGQDVALRCDPISGHVSLFWYQQALGQGPEFLTYFQNEAQLDKSGLPSDRFFAERPEGSVSTLKIQRTQQEDSAVYLCASSWTQGSGNTIYFGEGSWLTVV.